The clone carrying this T cell receptor (beta chain) was found once. The data stem from a study of blood T cell repertoires in COVID-19. Libraries were prepared by immunoSEQ multiplex PCR; TCRdb keeps only in-frame clonotypes and omits some of them. The sample lists about 400,000 clones; about 90% were seen once. The CDR3 is 18 residues long. With V trimmed by 4 bases and J by 6 bases, 20 bases remained unmatched. Germline loops: CDR1 GTSNPN, CDR2 SVGIG (reference sequence). Sequencing was performed on PBMCs or T cells enriched from blood (not recorded which). This clonotype originated in a woman younger than 45 who had recovered from COVID-19. This sequence joins TRBV30 and TRBJ1-2; 10 positions match TRBD1. CDR3 bases: TGTGCCTGGACCGCCAACTGGCTCGGGACAGGGGAAATGGATGGCTACACCTTC. Protein sequence: CAWTANWLGTGEMDGYTF.